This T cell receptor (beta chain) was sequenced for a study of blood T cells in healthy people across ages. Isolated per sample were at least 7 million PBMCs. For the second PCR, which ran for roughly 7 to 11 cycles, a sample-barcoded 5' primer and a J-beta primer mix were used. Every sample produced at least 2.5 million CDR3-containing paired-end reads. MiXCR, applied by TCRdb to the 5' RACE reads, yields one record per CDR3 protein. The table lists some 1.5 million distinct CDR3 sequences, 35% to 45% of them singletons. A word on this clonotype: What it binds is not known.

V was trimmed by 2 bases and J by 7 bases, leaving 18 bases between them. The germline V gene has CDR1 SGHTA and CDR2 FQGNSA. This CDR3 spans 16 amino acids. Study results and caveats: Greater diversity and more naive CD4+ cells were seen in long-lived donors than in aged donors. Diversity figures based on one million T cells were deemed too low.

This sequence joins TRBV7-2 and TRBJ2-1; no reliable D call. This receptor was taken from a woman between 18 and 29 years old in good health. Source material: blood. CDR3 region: CASSLFRGDSRNEQFF. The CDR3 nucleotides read TGTGCCAGCAGCTTATTTCGAGGAGACTCGAGGAATGAGCAGTTCTTC.